This TCR beta chain was retrieved from a study of blood T cell repertoires in COVID-19. Overall study: The United States, Italy and Spain provided the acute and convalescent COVID-19 samples. In each case, the material was cDNA or gDNA derived from T cells, B-cell-depleted T cells, or PBMCs.

Methods used by the authors: Reference gene primer amplification gave nucleated cell count estimates. Produced via immunoSEQ multiplex PCR; TCRdb's table is partial and in-frame only. The DNA was the basis for D and trimming; V, J and clone size are from that table. The table lists a few hundred thousand clones, less than 85% of them singletons. Germline CDR1 and CDR2: SQVTM and ANQGSEA. This CDR3 is built from 15 residues. Trimming cost V 5 bases and J 0 bases; bases outside gene matches: 4. This receptor was obtained from a man aged 60-69 years who had recovered from COVID-19. This chain links TRBV29-1 with TRBJ2-2; 9 bases line up with TRBD1. The sample was peripheral blood. The DNA of the CDR3 is TGCAGCGTTCGGGGACAGGGAGCGAACACCGGGGAGCTGTTTTTT. This encodes CSVRGQGANTGELFF.